This T cell receptor (beta chain) was recorded in a study of shared clonotypes between healthy human individuals. Data came from immunoSEQ multiplex PCR; TCRdb stores just in-frame clones and leaves some out. The data hold about 520,000 clones, with 95% to 96% observed a single time. The sequence was collected from a woman in her 30s in good health. The sample was naive CD4+ T cells sorted from blood. Subset here: CD45RA+ positively selected.

The CDR3 protein is CASSRWASYNEQFF. The DNA of the CDR3 is TGCGCCAGCAGTCGATGGGCCTCCTACAATGAGCAGTTCTTC. The chain joins TRBV23-1 to TRBJ2-1; D gene ambiguous. TRBV23-1 is an ORF, with its function uncertain. The V gene lost 4 bases and the J gene lost 0 bases, with 7 bases spanning the gap. The CDR3 length is 14 residues.